The sequence of this TCR beta chain was determined in a study of CD8+CD57+ T cells in acquired aplastic anemia. The wider study: Healthy donor CD4+ cell samples had a mean of around 10 million reads.

The length of the CDR3 is 15 residues. Germline V gives CDR1 SGHAT, CDR2 FQNNGV. V was clipped by 1 base and J by 8 bases; unmatched bases: 7. TCR beta VDJ and CDR3 profiles were obtained from a genomic DNA template. TCRdb re-called the reads with MiXCR, one entry per CDR3 protein. The data hold about 70,000 distinct CDR3 sequences, with roughly 50% observed a single time. This chain joins TRBV11-2 and TRBJ2-3; TRBD2 matches at 9 bases. This receptor was taken from a human donor in good health, serving as a control. Material for sequencing was sorted CD4+, CD8+, or CD8+CD57+ T cells (not recorded which) from PBMCs. The CDR3 sequence is CASSLGSAGGGTQYF. CDR3 sequence (DNA): TGTGCCAGCAGCTTAGGCAGCGCGGGAGGGGGTACGCAGTATTTT.